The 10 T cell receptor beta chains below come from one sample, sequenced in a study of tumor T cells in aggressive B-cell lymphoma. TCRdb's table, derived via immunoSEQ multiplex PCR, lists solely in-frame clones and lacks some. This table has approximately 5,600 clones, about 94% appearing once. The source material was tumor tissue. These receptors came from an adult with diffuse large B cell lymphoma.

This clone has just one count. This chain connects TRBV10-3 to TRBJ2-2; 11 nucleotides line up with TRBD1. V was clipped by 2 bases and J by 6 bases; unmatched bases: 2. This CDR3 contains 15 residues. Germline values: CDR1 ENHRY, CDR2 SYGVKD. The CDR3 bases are TGTGCCATCAGTGAGCTGGGACAGGGGGCCGGGGAGCTGTTTTTT. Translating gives CAISELGQGAGELFF.

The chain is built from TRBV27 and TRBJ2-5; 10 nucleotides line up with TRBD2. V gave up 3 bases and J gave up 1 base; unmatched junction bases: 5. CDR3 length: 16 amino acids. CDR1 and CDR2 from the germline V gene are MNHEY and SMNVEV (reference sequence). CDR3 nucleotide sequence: TGTGCCAGCAGTTTCCTAGCGGGAGACACCCAAGAGACCCAGTACTTC. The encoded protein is CASSFLAGDTQETQYF.

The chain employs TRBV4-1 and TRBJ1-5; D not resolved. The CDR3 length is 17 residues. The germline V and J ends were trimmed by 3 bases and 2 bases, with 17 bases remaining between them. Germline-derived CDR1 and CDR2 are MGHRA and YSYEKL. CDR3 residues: CASSQTTGFGRNQPQHF. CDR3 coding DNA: TGCGCCAGCAGCCAGACCACGGGATTCGGTCGCAATCAGCCCCAGCATTTT.

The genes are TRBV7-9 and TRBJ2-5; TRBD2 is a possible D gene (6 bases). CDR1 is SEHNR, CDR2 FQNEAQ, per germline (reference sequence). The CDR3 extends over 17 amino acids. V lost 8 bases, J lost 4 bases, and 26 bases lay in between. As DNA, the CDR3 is TGTGCCAGCGGCTCAACCTCGTGGGGGACTTTGACAGAGACCCAGTACTTC. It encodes CASGSTSWGTLTETQYF.

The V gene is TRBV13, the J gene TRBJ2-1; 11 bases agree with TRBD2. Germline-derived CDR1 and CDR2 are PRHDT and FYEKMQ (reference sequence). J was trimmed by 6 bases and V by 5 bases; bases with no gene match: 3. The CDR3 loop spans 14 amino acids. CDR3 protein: CASSRTSGGNEQFF. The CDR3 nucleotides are TGTGCCAGCAGCCGAACTAGCGGGGGCAATGAGCAGTTCTTC.

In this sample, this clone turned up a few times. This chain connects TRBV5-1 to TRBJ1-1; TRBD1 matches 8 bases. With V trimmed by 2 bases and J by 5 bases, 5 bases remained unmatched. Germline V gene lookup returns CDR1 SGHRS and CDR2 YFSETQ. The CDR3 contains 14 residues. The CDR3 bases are TGCGCCAGCAGCTTCCAGGGGGCAGGGACTGAAGCTTTCTTT. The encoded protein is CASSFQGAGTEAFF.

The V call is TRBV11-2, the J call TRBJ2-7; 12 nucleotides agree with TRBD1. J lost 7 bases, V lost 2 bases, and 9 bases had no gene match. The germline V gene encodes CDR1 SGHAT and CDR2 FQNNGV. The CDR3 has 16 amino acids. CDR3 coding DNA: TGTGCCAGCAGCTTAAGGGGGGGACAGGGGGCGAGGGAGCAGTACTTC. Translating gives CASSLRGGQGAREQYF.

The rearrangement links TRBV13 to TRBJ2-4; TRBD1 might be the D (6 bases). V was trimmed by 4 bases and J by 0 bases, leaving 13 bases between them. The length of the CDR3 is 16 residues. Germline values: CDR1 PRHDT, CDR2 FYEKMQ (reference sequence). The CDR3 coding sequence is TGTGCCAGCAGCTCCCGACAGGTCCTAGCCAAAAACATTCAGTACTTC. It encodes CASSSRQVLAKNIQYF.

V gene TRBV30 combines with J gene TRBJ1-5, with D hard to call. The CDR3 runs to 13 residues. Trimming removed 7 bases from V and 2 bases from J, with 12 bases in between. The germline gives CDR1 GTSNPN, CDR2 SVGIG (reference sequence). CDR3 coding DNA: TGTGCCTCGGCGGGGAACGGCAATCAGCCCCAGCATTTT. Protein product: CASAGNGNQPQHF.

The CDR3 sequence: CASSLRGGGGNEKLFF. The CDR3 coding sequence is TGTGCCAGCAGCTTAAGAGGGGGGGGCGGAAATGAAAAACTGTTTTTT. The chain joins TRBV7-3 to TRBJ1-4, with TRBD1 as a possible D gene (6 bases). CDR1 and CDR2 (germline): SGHTA, FQGTGA. The CDR3 length is 16 residues. Trimming took 1 base from V and 5 from J, leaving 14 bases between them.